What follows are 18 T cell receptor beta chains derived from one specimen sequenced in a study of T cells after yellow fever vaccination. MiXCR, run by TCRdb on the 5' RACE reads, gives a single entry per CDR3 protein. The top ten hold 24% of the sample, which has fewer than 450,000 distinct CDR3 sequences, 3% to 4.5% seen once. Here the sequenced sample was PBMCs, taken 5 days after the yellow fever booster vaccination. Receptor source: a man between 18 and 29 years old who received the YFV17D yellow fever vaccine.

This CDR3 reads CASSRESTDTQYF. For the CDR3, the DNA is TGCGCCAGCAGCAGGGAGAGCACAGATACGCAGTATTTT. V gene TRBV5-1 combines with J gene TRBJ2-3; possible D gene TRBD2, 5 bases. The CDR3 totals 13 residues. Germline V gene lookup returns CDR1 SGHRS and CDR2 YFSETQ. The V end was cut by 4 bases, the J end by 0 bases, with 6 bases between. The entire variable domain, with the rest obtained from reference TRBV5-1 and TRBJ2-3, is as follows: KAGVTQTPRYLIKTRGQQVTLSCSPISGHRSVSWYQQTPGQGLQFLFEYFSETQRNKGNFPGRFSGRQFSNSRSEMNVSTLELGDSALYLCASSRESTDTQYFGPGTRLTVL.

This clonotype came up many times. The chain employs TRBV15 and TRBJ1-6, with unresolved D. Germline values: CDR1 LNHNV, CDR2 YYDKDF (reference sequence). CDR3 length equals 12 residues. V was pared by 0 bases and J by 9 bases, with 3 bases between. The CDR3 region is CATSRDLSPLHF. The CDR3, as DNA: TGTGCCACCAGCAGAGATCTTTCACCCCTCCACTTT.

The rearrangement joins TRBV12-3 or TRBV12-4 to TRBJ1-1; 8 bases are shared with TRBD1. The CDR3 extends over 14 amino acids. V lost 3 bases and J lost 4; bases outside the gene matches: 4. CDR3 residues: CASSFQGATTEAFF. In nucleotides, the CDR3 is TGTGCCAGCAGTTTTCAGGGGGCGACCACTGAAGCTTTCTTT.

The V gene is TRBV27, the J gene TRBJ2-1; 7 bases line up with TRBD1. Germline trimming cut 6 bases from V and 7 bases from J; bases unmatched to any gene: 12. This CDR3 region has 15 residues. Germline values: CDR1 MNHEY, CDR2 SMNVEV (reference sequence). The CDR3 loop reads CASSPDRVIANEQFF. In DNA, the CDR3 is TGTGCCAGCAGCCCCGACAGGGTAATAGCTAATGAGCAGTTCTTC.

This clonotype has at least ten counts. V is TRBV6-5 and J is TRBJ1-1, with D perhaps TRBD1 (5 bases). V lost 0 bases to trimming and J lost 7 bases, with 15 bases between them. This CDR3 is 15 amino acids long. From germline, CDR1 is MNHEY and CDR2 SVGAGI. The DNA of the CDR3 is TGTGCCAGCAGTTACTCGGCAGGGATTACCGTTGAAGCTTTCTTT. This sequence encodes CASSYSAGITVEAFF.

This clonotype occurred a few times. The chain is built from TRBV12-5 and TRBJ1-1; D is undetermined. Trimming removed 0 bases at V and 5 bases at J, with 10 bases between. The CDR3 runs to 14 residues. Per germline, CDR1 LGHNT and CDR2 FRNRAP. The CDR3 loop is CASGLVPATTEAFF. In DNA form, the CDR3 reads TGTGCTAGTGGTTTGGTCCCCGCAACAACTGAAGCTTTCTTT.

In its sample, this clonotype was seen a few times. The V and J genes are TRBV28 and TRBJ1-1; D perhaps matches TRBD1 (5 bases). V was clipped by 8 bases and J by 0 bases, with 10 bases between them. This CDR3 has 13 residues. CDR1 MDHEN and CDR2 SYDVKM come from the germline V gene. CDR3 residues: CASGRGMNTEAFF. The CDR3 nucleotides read TGTGCCAGCGGACGGGGGATGAACACTGAAGCTTTCTTT.

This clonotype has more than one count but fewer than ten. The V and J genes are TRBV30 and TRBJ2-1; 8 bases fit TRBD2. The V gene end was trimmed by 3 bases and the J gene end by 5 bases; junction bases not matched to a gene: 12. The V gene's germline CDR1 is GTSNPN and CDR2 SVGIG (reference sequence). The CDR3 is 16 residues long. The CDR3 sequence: CAWSPRIAGYNNEQFF. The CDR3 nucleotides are TGTGCCTGGAGCCCTCGAATAGCGGGGTACAACAATGAGCAGTTCTTC.

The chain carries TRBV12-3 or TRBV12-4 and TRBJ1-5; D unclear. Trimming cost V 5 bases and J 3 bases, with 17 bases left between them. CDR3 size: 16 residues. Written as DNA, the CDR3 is TGTGCCAGCAGTGACTCCGGACGAACGATCAATCAGCCCCAGCATTTT. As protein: CASSDSGRTINQPQHF.

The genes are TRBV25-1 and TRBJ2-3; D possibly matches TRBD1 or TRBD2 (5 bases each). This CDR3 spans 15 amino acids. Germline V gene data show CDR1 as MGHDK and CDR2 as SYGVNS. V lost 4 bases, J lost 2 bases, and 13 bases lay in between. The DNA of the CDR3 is TGTGCCAGCAGTGCCCCGGGGCGGTACACAGATACGCAGTATTTT. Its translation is CASSAPGRYTDTQYF.

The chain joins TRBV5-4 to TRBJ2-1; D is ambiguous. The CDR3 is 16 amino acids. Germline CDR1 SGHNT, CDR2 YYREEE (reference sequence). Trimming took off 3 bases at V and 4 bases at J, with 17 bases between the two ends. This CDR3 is CASSSAAERIYNEQFF. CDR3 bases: TGTGCCAGCAGCTCTGCAGCAGAACGAATTTACAATGAGCAGTTCTTC.

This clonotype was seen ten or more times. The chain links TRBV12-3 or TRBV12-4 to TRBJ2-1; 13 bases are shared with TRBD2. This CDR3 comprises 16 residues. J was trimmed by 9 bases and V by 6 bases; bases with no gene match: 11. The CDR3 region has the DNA TGTGCCAGCAGCCACGGGACTAGCGGGGTATTGGGTGAGCAGTTCTTC. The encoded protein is CASSHGTSGVLGEQFF.

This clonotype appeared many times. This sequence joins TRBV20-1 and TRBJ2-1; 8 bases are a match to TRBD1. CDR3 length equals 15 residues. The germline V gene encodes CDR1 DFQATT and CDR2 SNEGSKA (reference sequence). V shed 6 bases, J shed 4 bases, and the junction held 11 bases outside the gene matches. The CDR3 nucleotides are TGCAGTGCAGCAGTTGCAGGGGGCCCTTACAATGAGCAGTTCTTC. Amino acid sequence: CSAAVAGGPYNEQFF.

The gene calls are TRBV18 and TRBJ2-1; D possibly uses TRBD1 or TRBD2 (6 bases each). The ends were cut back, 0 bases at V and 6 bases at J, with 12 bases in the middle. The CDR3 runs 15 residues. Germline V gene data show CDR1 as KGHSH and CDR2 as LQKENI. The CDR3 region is CASSPPGRGGNEQFF. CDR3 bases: TGTGCCAGCTCACCACCGGGCAGGGGAGGCAATGAGCAGTTCTTC.

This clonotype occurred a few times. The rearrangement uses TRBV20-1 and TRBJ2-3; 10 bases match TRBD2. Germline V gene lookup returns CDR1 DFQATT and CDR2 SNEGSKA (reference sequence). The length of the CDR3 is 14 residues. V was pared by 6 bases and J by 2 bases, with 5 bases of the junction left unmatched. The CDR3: CSAWLAGDTDTQYF. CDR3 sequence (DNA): TGCAGTGCCTGGCTAGCGGGGGACACAGATACGCAGTATTTT.

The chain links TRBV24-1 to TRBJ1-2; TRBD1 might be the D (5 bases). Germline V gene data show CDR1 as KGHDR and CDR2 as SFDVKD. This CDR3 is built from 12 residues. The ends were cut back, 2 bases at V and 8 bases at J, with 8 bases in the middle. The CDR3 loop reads CATSDWGEGYTF. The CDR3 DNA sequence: TGTGCCACCAGTGATTGGGGGGAAGGCTACACCTTC.

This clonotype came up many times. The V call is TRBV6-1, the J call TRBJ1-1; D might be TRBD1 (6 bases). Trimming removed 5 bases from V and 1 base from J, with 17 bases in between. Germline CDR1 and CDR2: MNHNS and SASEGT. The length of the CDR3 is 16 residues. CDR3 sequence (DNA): TGTGCCAGCAGTCCGTTGGGGGGGCGAGGGAACACTGAAGCTTTCTTT. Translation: CASSPLGGRGNTEAFF.

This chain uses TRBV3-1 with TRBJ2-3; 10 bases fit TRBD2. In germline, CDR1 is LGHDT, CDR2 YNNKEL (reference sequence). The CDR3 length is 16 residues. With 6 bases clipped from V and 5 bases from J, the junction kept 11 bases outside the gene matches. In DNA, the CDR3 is TGTGCCAGCAGTCATGCTAGCGGGGGCAGGGGAGATACGCAGTATTTT. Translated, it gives CASSHASGGRGDTQYF.